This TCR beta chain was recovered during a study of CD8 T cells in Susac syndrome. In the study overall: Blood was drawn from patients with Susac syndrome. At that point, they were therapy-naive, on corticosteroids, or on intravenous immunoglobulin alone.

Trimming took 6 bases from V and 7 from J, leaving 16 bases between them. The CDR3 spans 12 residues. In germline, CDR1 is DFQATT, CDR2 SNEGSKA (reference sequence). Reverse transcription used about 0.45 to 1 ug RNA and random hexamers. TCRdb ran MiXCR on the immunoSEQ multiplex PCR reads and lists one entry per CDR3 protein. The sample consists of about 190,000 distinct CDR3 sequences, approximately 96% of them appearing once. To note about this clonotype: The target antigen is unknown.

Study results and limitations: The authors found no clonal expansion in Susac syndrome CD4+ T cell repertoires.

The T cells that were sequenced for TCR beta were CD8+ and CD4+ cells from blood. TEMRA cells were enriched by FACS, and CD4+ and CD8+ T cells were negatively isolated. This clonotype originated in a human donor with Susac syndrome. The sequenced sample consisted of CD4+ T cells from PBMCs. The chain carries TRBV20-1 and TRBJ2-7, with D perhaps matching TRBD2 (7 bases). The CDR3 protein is CSADIGGREQYF. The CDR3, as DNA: TGCAGTGCCGACATCGGGGGGCGGGAGCAGTACTTC.